A single sample gave rise to the 18 T cell receptor beta chains below, sequenced in a study of regulatory T cells in long-lasting Graves disease. Arm-PCR of CDR3 regions with iRepertoire HTBI primers generated TCR beta libraries. From the multiplex PCR reads, TCRdb called clonotypes with MiXCR, one entry per CDR3 protein. This table holds some 500,000 distinct CDR3 sequences, about 16% found once. Time point meaning: newly diagnosed GD, antithyroid drugs for less than 3 months. The TCR library used RNA extracted from PBMCs. These records were also assigned to another study, of T cells in Graves' hyperthyroidism and ophthalmopathy.

The material sequenced was peripheral blood mononuclear cells (PBMCs), taken at new diagnosis, from a patient treated with antithyroid drugs. The source is a woman between 40 and 65 years old with Graves disease.

This clonotype was observed a handful of times. The genes are TRBV7-9 and TRBJ2-4; no reliable D call. The CDR3 is 14 residues long. From germline, CDR1 is SEHNR and CDR2 FQNEAQ (reference sequence). V was cut by 5 bases and J by 0 bases, with 8 bases left in between. CDR3 in amino acids: CASSAELAKNIQYF. CDR3 DNA: TGTGCCAGCAGCGCGGAACTAGCCAAAAACATTCAGTACTTC. The whole variable domain, filled in from reference TRBV7-9 and TRBJ2-4, reads DTGVSQNPRHKITKRGQNVTFRCDPISEHNRLYWYRQTLGQGPEFLTYFQNEAQLEKSRLLSDRFSAERPKGSFSTLEIQRTEQGDSAMYLCASSAELAKNIQYFGAGTRLSVL.

This clonotype was detected only a few times. This rearrangement joins TRBV30 to TRBJ2-3; 8 bases are shared with TRBD2. In germline, CDR1 is GTSNPN, CDR2 SVGIG (reference sequence). This CDR3 contains 15 residues. V was pared by 5 bases and J by 2 bases, with 9 bases of the junction left unmatched. Written as DNA, the CDR3 is TGTGCCTGGGCGTTGGGCGGGGGGATCACAGATACGCAGTATTTT. Its protein product is CAWALGGGITDTQYF.

This clonotype was seen repeatedly, ten times or more. The chain joins TRBV2 to TRBJ1-1; the D gene is possibly TRBD1 (5 bases). This CDR3 comprises 14 residues. Deletions cut 4 bases from V and 11 bases from J, with 20 bases between. CDR1 and CDR2 from the germline V gene are SNHLY and FYNNEI. CDR3 bases: TGTGCCAGCAGTGTGGGTTCTTACGGGACCAGGGCTTTCTTT. This encodes CASSVGSYGTRAFF.

The chain has TRBV24-1 and TRBJ2-1; 8 bases fit TRBD2. J gave up 7 bases and V 3 bases, and 7 bases lay outside the gene matches. CDR3 length: 15 residues. Germline V gene lookup returns CDR1 KGHDR and CDR2 SFDVKD. CDR3 DNA sequence: TGTGCCACCAGTGATATCACGGGGGGGCGAAATGAGCAGTTCTTC. Translating gives CATSDITGGRNEQFF.

V is TRBV29-1 and J is TRBJ1-4; D is uncertain. The CDR3 length is 8 residues. Germline V lookup: CDR1 SQVTM, CDR2 ANQGSEA. CDR3 protein: CTRLRLFF. The CDR3 nucleotides read TGCACCCGTCTCCGACTGTTTTTT. Supplemented by reference TRBV29-1 and TRBJ1-4, the full variable domain reads SAVISQKPSRDICQRGTSLTIQCQVDSQVTMMFWYRQQPGQSLTLIATANQGSEATYESGFVIDKFPISRPNLTFSTLTVSNMSPEDSSIYLCTRLRLFFGSGTQLSVL.

This clonotype showed up many times. The V gene is TRBV28, the J gene TRBJ1-2; D is undetermined. The length of the CDR3 is 13 residues. Germline V CDR1 and CDR2: MDHEN, SYDVKM. Trimming took 4 bases from V and 7 from J, leaving 13 bases between them. The CDR3 DNA reads as TGTGCCAGCAGTTCCCCTATTCAGCGTGGCTACACCTTC. Encoded protein: CASSSPIQRGYTF.

The CDR3 protein is CASSQPIAEKLFF. The CDR3 DNA is TGCGCCAGCAGCCAGCCAATTGCCGAAAAACTGTTTTTT. The chain joins TRBV4-1 to TRBJ1-4; no definite D call. This CDR3 comprises 13 residues. V dropped 3 bases and J dropped 8 bases, with 10 bases sitting between them. Germline assignment: CDR1 MGHRA and CDR2 YSYEKL.

The chain joins TRBV6-2 or TRBV6-3 to TRBJ2-5; 8 positions agree with TRBD2. J gave up 5 bases and V 5 bases, and 4 bases lay outside the gene matches. CDR3 length equals 13 residues. The germline CDR1 and CDR2 sequences are MNHEY and SVGEGT. The CDR3 bases are TGTGCCAGCAGTCCCGGGACTAGGGAGACCCAGTACTTC. Residues: CASSPGTRETQYF.

Ten or more counts support this clonotype. The chain carries TRBV5-1 and TRBJ1-2; no firm D call. The V end was cut by 4 bases, the J end by 2 bases, with 15 bases between. Germline V gene data show CDR1 as SGHRS and CDR2 as YFSETQ. The CDR3 runs to 15 residues. The CDR3 sequence: CASSPFRTENYGYTF. The CDR3 bases are TGCGCCAGCAGCCCCTTTCGGACGGAGAACTATGGCTACACCTTC.

The chain links TRBV18 to TRBJ1-5; possibly TRBD1 for D (6 bases). Germline V gene sequence: CDR1 KGHSH, CDR2 LQKENI. Trimming pared 3 bases from V and 0 bases from J, leaving 12 bases between. This CDR3 has 16 residues. The CDR3 DNA follows: TGTGCCAGCTCACCCCGGGACATAAATAGCAATCAGCCCCAGCATTTT. Translation: CASSPRDINSNQPQHF.

This clonotype was seen only a few times. This chain joins TRBV12-3 or TRBV12-4 and TRBJ1-1, with D possibly matching TRBD1 (6 bases). The ends were cut back, 6 bases at V and 11 bases at J, with 22 bases in the middle. CDR3 length equals 14 residues. This CDR3 reads CASRQTGVGSFAFF. CDR3 in DNA: TGTGCCAGCAGACAGACAGGCGTGGGTTCTTTCGCTTTCTTT.

The chain links TRBV7-3 to TRBJ2-3; no definite D call. CDR1 and CDR2 from the germline V gene are SGHTA and FQGTGA. V lost 6 bases to trimming and J lost 2 bases, with 9 bases between them. This CDR3 has 13 amino acids. The CDR3 DNA reads as TGTGCCAGCAGTGAAGAGACCACAGATACGCAGTATTTT. Translation: CASSEETTDTQYF.

Many counts were recorded for this clonotype. The CDR3 DNA reads as TGTGCCAGCAGTTTCCAGGACACCGTTGAGCAGTTCTTC. This translates into CASSFQDTVEQFF. The chain couples TRBV28 to TRBJ2-1; TRBD1 might be the D (5 bases). Trimming cost V 3 bases and J 9 bases, with 12 bases left between them. There are 13 residues in the CDR3. Germline V lookup: CDR1 MDHEN, CDR2 SYDVKM. Based on the CDR3 plus reference TRBV28 and TRBJ2-1, the full variable domain is DVKVTQSSRYLVKRTGEKVFLECVQDMDHENMFWYRQDPGLGLRLIYFSYDVKMKEKGDIPEGYSVSREKKERFSLILESASTNQTSMYLCASSFQDTVEQFFGPGTRLTVL.

This sequence joins TRBV6-2 or TRBV6-3 and TRBJ2-7, with D unresolved. The V and J ends lost 5 bases and 7 bases respectively, with 12 bases between them. From germline, CDR1 is MNHEY and CDR2 SVGEGT. CDR3 length equals 12 residues. CDR3 DNA sequence: TGTGCCAGCAGTCGCCTCCGGACGGAGCAGTACTTC. It yields the protein CASSRLRTEQYF.

This clonotype was found many times. The rearrangement joins TRBV18 to TRBJ2-1, with no clear D. V dropped 6 bases and J dropped 5 bases, with 5 bases sitting between them. Looked up from germline, CDR1 is KGHSH and CDR2 is LQKENI. The CDR3 runs to 11 residues. This CDR3 reads CASSPNNEQFF. The CDR3 DNA reads as TGTGCCAGCTCCCCAAACAATGAGCAGTTCTTC.

The sample holds many counts of this clonotype. The V gene is TRBV11-2, the J gene TRBJ2-3, with 11 bases aligning to TRBD2. Per the germline V gene, CDR1 is SGHAT and CDR2 is FQNNGV. After removal of 6 bases from V and 2 bases from J, the junction contained 7 bases not matched to a gene. This CDR3 is 16 amino acids long. The CDR3 loop is CASRAIAGGVTDTQYF. Written as DNA, the CDR3 is TGTGCCAGCAGGGCTATAGCGGGGGGGGTCACAGATACGCAGTATTTT.

The chain links TRBV2 to TRBJ1-2; no reliable D call. Germline lookup yields CDR1 SNHLY and CDR2 FYNNEI. V lost 4 bases and J lost 4, with 13 bases in between. The CDR3 length is 14 residues. This CDR3 reads CASSAPEVVYGYTF. CDR3 DNA sequence: TGTGCCAGCAGTGCACCCGAAGTCGTCTATGGCTACACCTTC.

In its sample, this clonotype was seen many times. The chain links TRBV7-8 to TRBJ1-4; D not resolved. CDR1 and CDR2 from the germline V gene are SGHVS and FQNEAQ. V shed 5 bases and J shed 1 base, with 8 bases lying between them. This CDR3 comprises 14 residues. The CDR3 protein is CASSPERTNEKLFF. The CDR3 DNA sequence: TGTGCCAGCAGCCCCGAGAGAACTAATGAAAAACTGTTTTTT.